This T cell receptor beta chain was identified during a study of identical twins (dated by TCRdb to the mid-2010s). Regarding the complete study: TCR alpha and beta repertoires from monozygotic twins, unrelated adults of various ages and cord blood were deep-sequenced to test whether fetal clonotypes persist. To rule out contamination, the twin experiments were replicated at different times with different library preparation protocols. Study-wide findings and limitations: Because the same donors could not be followed over many years, the conclusions relied on cross-sectional statistical analysis. Compared with coincidental sharing between unrelated individuals, out-of-frame TCR alpha sequences shared between twins showed an excess of sequences with low generation probability. In monozygotic twins, out-of-frame TCR alpha sharing was systematically underestimated by recombination models, although the models agreed with sharing between unrelated individuals. Invariant T cells such as MAIT and iNKT could partly confound zero-insertion analyses, although diverse VJ usage argued against such confounding for most clonotypes. The excess sharing between twins in beta out-of-frame sequences was weaker because fewer shared sequences reduced the signal-to-noise ratio. Abundant cord blood beta clonotypes had fewer insertions, young adult naive repertoires showed a similar but weaker trend, and memory repertoires showed no such trend.

The receptor library was made with 5' RACE. The sample was run on an Illumina HiSeq 2000. A universal primer binding site was added through template switching, and the final cDNA carried a unique molecular identifier so that TCR cDNA molecules could be counted accurately. Specific primers in the conserved constant-segment region were used to synthesize first-strand cDNA for the TCR alpha and beta chains. To control for contamination, every cDNA library was double barcoded, receiving both a SMART-Mk sample barcode and Illumina barcodes. TruSeq adapter sequences, together with Illumina sample barcodes, were added in two successive PCR steps. Sequencing of the TCR alpha and beta cDNA libraries was done on the Illumina HiSeq platform using custom primers. The paper's processing steps were these. Unique molecular identifiers were extracted from raw reads with MiGEC, and CDR3 positions were determined with MiXCR. Recombination models were inferred per individual with the repgenHMM and IGoR tools using an EM algorithm. Shared clonotype analysis was performed with the tcR package in R, normalizing sharing by the product of cloneset sizes. To study raw recombination without the effects of thymic and clonal selection, out-of-frame nonproductive sequences were analyzed. The public reads were reanalyzed by TCRdb: fastp trimming at Q25, MiXCR alignment, in-frame beta chains only. Each CDR3 protein appears once, grouped with its most common genes and DNA. These V and J calls are TCRdb output, not the study's own analysis. Recorded for this sample are around 250,000 distinct CDR3 sequences; about 8.5% of them occurred a single time. 3% of the sample is in the top ten clones.

Reading the germline V gene gives CDR1 MNHNS and CDR2 SASEGT. The CDR3 measures 16 amino acids from cysteine to phenylalanine. Only CDR3 DNA remains: 48 bases, in frame from the first base. V and J are trimmed by 4 bases and 0 bases, and the gene matches miss 8 bases of the junction. Only healthy Caucasian donors were included. Three pairs of female monozygotic twins, all aged roughly 18 to 29 years, were included in the twin cohort. Positive isolation kits from Invitrogen were used to isolate CD4+ and CD8+ T cell populations. This clonotype was found a few times. Its antigen is unknown. No base-level quality is on record; no much larger clone is a single base apart. This same sample was also part of a study on yellow fever vaccine responses in identical twins. As that second paper reports: According to the authors, the vaccine-induced T cell response in identical twins seemed to be partly convergent and partly specific to each individual. The study precisely tracked vaccine-responding T cell clones in identical twins.

The sequence derives from a woman younger than 35 in good health. The sequence is built from TRBV6-1 and TRBJ1-1; 7 central bases correspond to TRBD1. The sequenced sample was CD8+ T cells sorted from blood. This receptor has the CDR3 CASSANRGGMNTEAFF. The base sequence is TGTGCCAGCAGTGCAAACAGGGGCGGCATGAACACTGAAGCTTTCTTT.